Below are 28 T cell receptor beta chains sequenced from a single sample in a study of cytomegalovirus exposure and HLA in healthy donors. PCR primers comprised 60 Vbeta and 13 Jbeta primers. The repertoire was sequenced with immunoSEQ multiplex PCR; TCRdb's copy has only in-frame clones and lacks some. The sample lists 100,000 to 150,000 clones; around 84% were seen once. The sequenced sample was PBMCs. The receptors originated from a man between 18 and 35 years old in good health and CMV-seronegative.

The gene calls are TRBV11-2 and TRBJ2-3; TRBD1 matches 8 bases. Germline CDR1 is SGHAT and CDR2 is FQNNGV. CDR3 length: 14 amino acids. V lost 5 bases, J lost 1 base, and 2 bases stayed unmatched. Written as DNA, the CDR3 is TGTGCCAGCAGCCAGGACAGGGGCACAGATACGCAGTATTTT. Encoded protein: CASSQDRGTDTQYF. Drawing the rest from reference TRBV11-2 and TRBJ2-3, the complete variable domain is EAGVAQSPRYKIIEKRQSVAFWCNPISGHATLYWYQQILGQGPKLLIQFQNNGVVDDSQLPKDRFSAERLKGVDSTLKIQPAKLEDSAVYLCASSQDRGTDTQYFGPGTRLTVL.

The genes are TRBV7-7 and TRBJ2-3; 9 bases match TRBD2. In germline, CDR1 is SSHAT, CDR2 FNYEAQ (reference sequence). Trimming removed 5 bases from V and 6 bases from J; junction bases left unmatched: 6. CDR3 length: 14 amino acids. CDR3 sequence (DNA): TGTGCCAGCAGCCGGGCGGGGGGGCGTGATACGCAGTATTTT. This translates into CASSRAGGRDTQYF.

The V and J genes are TRBV7-8 and TRBJ1-5, with TRBD1 matching 7 bases. With 5 bases clipped from V and 5 bases from J, the junction kept 6 bases outside the gene matches. Germline V lookup: CDR1 SGHVS, CDR2 FQNEAQ. This CDR3 has 14 amino acids. CDR3 coding DNA: TGTGCCAGCAGCCGTCGAGGGGGCGATCAGCCCCAGCATTTT. Translation: CASSRRGGDQPQHF.

V usage is TRBV4-1 and J usage is TRBJ1-2, with D unclear. CDR3 length equals 15 residues. Germline CDR1 is MGHRA and CDR2 is YSYEKL. Trimming shortened V by 0 bases and J by 4 bases, and 12 bases separated the two germline ends. CDR3 amino acids: CASSQDWATVYGYTF. DNA for the CDR3: TGCGCCAGCAGCCAAGATTGGGCAACTGTCTATGGCTACACCTTC.

The CDR3 sequence is CASSLERFHEQFF. CDR3 DNA: TGCGCCAGCAGCTTGGAGCGGTTTCATGAGCAGTTCTTC. This rearrangement joins TRBV5-1 to TRBJ2-1, with D possibly TRBD2 on 5 matching bases. The CDR3 runs to 13 residues. V lost 0 bases, J lost 8 bases, and 9 bases lay in between. CDR1 and CDR2 from the germline V gene are SGHRS and YFSETQ.

The chain joins TRBV6-5 to TRBJ2-7; 8 nucleotides align to TRBD1. Germline trimming cut 2 bases from V and 7 bases from J; bases unmatched to any gene: 4. Looked up from germline, CDR1 is MNHEY and CDR2 is SVGAGI. CDR3 length: 13 residues. The CDR3 nucleotides read TGTGCCAGCAGTTACCAGGGGGCGGGAGAGCAGTACTTC. Amino acids: CASSYQGAGEQYF.

The rearrangement links TRBV6-1 to TRBJ1-2; 7 positions match TRBD1. This CDR3 spans 13 amino acids. Germline CDR1 reads MNHNS; CDR2 reads SASEGT. The trim removed 2 bases at V and 4 bases at J, leaving 1 base unmatched. The CDR3 region has the DNA TGTGCCAGCAGTGAACCAGGGGGCTATGGCTACACCTTC. Translated: CASSEPGGYGYTF.

The V call is TRBV7-6, the J call TRBJ2-3; 9 nucleotides match TRBD2. The ends lost 1 base at V and 2 bases at J; junction bases unmatched: 7. The CDR3 runs 17 residues. Germline CDR1 is SGHVS and CDR2 is FNYEAQ. The CDR3 sequence: CASSLVLSGGYTDTQYF. The DNA of the CDR3 is TGTGCCAGCAGCTTAGTACTTAGCGGGGGTTACACAGATACGCAGTATTTT.

The genes are TRBV9 and TRBJ1-2; TRBD1 aligns across 9 bases. V lost 5 bases and J lost 4; bases outside the gene matches: 9. This CDR3 has 15 amino acids. The germline V gene has CDR1 SGDLS and CDR2 YYNGEE. This CDR3 reads CASRPLQGAFYGYTF. The CDR3 coding sequence is TGTGCCAGCAGGCCTTTACAGGGGGCGTTCTATGGCTACACCTTC.

This clone was counted a few times. The V gene is TRBV7-7, the J gene TRBJ2-2; 7 bases agree with TRBD2. Germline V gene data show CDR1 as SSHAT and CDR2 as FNYEAQ (reference sequence). The CDR3 covers 15 residues. After removal of 5 bases from V and 4 bases from J, the junction contained 7 bases not matched to a gene. The DNA of the CDR3 is TGTGCCAGCAGCAAGGGACTACAAACCACCGGGGAGCTGTTTTTT. Protein: CASSKGLQTTGELFF.

V and J are TRBV2 and TRBJ2-5, with 10 nucleotides matching TRBD2. V was clipped by 5 bases and J by 0 bases; unmatched bases: 9. The length of the CDR3 is 17 residues. Germline V gives CDR1 SNHLY, CDR2 FYNNEI. CDR3 sequence: CASSKASGGLYQETQYF. The CDR3, as DNA: TGTGCCAGCAGTAAGGCTAGCGGGGGATTGTACCAAGAGACCCAGTACTTC. Using reference TRBV2 and TRBJ2-5 for the parts outside the CDR3, the full variable domain is EPEVTQTPSHQVTQMGQEVILRCVPISNHLYFYWYRQILGQKVEFLVSFYNNEISEKSEIFDDQFSVERPDGSNFTLKIRSTKLEDSAMYFCASSKASGGLYQETQYFGPGTRLLVL.

The chain uses TRBV9 and TRBJ1-5; tentative D call: TRBD1 (5 bases). Germline CDR1 reads SGDLS; CDR2 reads YYNGEE. The V end lost 4 bases, the J end lost 7 bases, and 15 bases lay between the germline ends. The CDR3 runs to 14 residues. This CDR3 reads CASSPSGGYQPQHF. CDR3 sequence (DNA): TGTGCCAGCAGCCCAAGCGGGGGTTACCAGCCCCAGCATTTT.

About this clone itself: Other DNA variants within this sample encode the same CDR3. The chain employs TRBV9 and TRBJ1-1; D unclear. This CDR3 contains 13 residues. Trimming removed 0 bases at V and 0 bases at J, with 3 bases between. From germline, CDR1 is SGDLS and CDR2 YYNGEE. This chain's CDR3 is CASSVAVNTEAFF. The CDR3 DNA reads TGTGCCAGCAGCGTAGCAGTGAACACTGAAGCTTTCTTT.

The chain uses TRBV27 and TRBJ2-6; D call uncertain. V was shortened by 3 bases and J by 0 bases, with 9 bases between the two germline ends. The CDR3 is 16 amino acids. The germline CDR1 and CDR2 sequences are MNHEY and SMNVEV (reference sequence). The CDR3 loop reads CASSFREYSGANVLTF. In DNA form, the CDR3 reads TGTGCCAGCAGTTTTCGAGAGTACTCTGGGGCCAACGTCCTGACTTTC.

The rearrangement links TRBV27 to TRBJ1-1; TRBD1 might be the D (5 bases). The CDR3 covers 15 residues. V was shortened by 6 bases and J by 5 bases, with 19 bases between the two germline ends. Germline assignment: CDR1 MNHEY and CDR2 SMNVEV (reference sequence). DNA for the CDR3: TGTGCCAGCAGCCTAGGCGGGGGAAGAGGGACTGAAGCTTTCTTT. Protein sequence: CASSLGGGRGTEAFF.

The chain is built from TRBV7-9 and TRBJ2-5; no clear D. Between the trimmed V and J ends, which lost 1 base and 4 bases, there was a span of 10 bases. The CDR3 has 14 amino acids. The germline gives CDR1 SEHNR, CDR2 FQNEAQ (reference sequence). CDR3 nucleotide sequence: TGTGCCAGCAGCTTAGGGGCACAGTCAGAGACCCAGTACTTC. This sequence encodes CASSLGAQSETQYF.

V is TRBV10-3 and J is TRBJ2-7; 15 nucleotides match TRBD2. Germline V gene sequence: CDR1 ENHRY, CDR2 SYGVKD. V dropped 6 bases and J dropped 4; count of bases not matched to a gene: 7. The CDR3 contains 16 residues. CDR3 in DNA: TGTGCCATCAGGGGGGGACTAGCGGGGGGTGGATACGAGCAGTACTTC. It translates to CAIRGGLAGGGYEQYF.

V and J are TRBV6-6 and TRBJ1-5; D not resolved. Trimming removed 4 bases at V and 0 bases at J, with 13 bases between. The germline V gene encodes CDR1 MNHNY and CDR2 SVGAGI (reference sequence). This CDR3 comprises 16 residues. CDR3 DNA sequence: TGTGCCAGCAGTTCCGCCCCGGGATCTAGCAATCAGCCCCAGCATTTT. Translating it yields CASSSAPGSSNQPQHF.

The chain couples TRBV2 to TRBJ1-2, with D perhaps matching TRBD1 (5 bases). Trimming stripped 6 bases from V and 5 bases from J, with 13 bases between. The CDR3 runs 13 residues. Germline V gene data show CDR1 as SNHLY and CDR2 as FYNNEI. The CDR3 sequence: CASSSGEGYGYTF. The DNA of the CDR3 is TGTGCCAGCAGCTCCGGGGAGGGGTATGGCTACACCTTC.

This chain uses TRBV19 with TRBJ2-1; no reliable D call. Trimming took 1 base from V and 7 from J, leaving 11 bases between them. Germline lookup yields CDR1 LNHDA and CDR2 SQIVND (reference sequence). CDR3 size: 14 residues. The CDR3 here is CASSIGQWRNEQFF. In nucleotides, the CDR3 is TGTGCCAGTAGTATAGGGCAGTGGCGGAATGAGCAGTTCTTC.

The CDR3 region has the DNA TGTGCCAGCAGCGTAGGACTGTCCGGACAGGGGGCAACCTACGAGCAGTACTTC. Translating it yields CASSVGLSGQGATYEQYF. The chain has TRBV9 and TRBJ2-7; 11 bases fit TRBD1. Unmatched junction bases numbered 10, after V lost 0 bases and J lost 2 bases. The CDR3 length is 18 residues. Germline V gene data show CDR1 as SGDLS and CDR2 as YYNGEE.

This clone was seen a handful of times. The chain joins TRBV7-9 to TRBJ1-2; 7 bases are a match to TRBD1. Germline V lookup: CDR1 SEHNR, CDR2 FQNEAQ (reference sequence). J gave up 6 bases and V 1 base, and 8 bases lay outside the gene matches. The CDR3 loop spans 15 amino acids. In DNA form, the CDR3 reads TGTGCCAGCAGCTTAGAAGAACAGGGGATGGATGGCTACACCTTC. Amino acids: CASSLEEQGMDGYTF.

The chain employs TRBV14 and TRBJ2-3; D may be TRBD2 (6 bases). The CDR3 runs to 16 residues. Germline V gives CDR1 SGHDN, CDR2 FVKESK. Trimming left V 4 bases short and J 2 bases short, with 16 bases between. This chain's CDR3 is CASSPSVREFTDTQYF. In DNA form, the CDR3 reads TGTGCCAGCAGCCCCTCAGTACGGGAGTTCACAGATACGCAGTATTTT.

This clone came up a few times. The J gene is TRBJ1-2, the V gene TRBV5-8; 7 nucleotides agree with TRBD1. Trimming took 1 base from V and 4 from J; bases not matched to a gene: 4. CDR1 and CDR2 from the germline V gene are SGHTS and YDEGEE. This CDR3 is built from 14 residues. The CDR3: CASSLLQGTYGYTF. For the CDR3, the DNA is TGTGCCAGCAGCTTGTTACAGGGGACCTATGGCTACACCTTC.

This clone showed up just a few times. The chain recombines TRBV10-3 with TRBJ1-1; D possibly corresponds to TRBD1 (5 bases). CDR3 length equals 12 residues. Germline V CDR1 and CDR2: ENHRY, SYGVKD. Trimming pared 8 bases from V and 1 base from J, leaving 8 bases between. CDR3 bases: TGTGCCATCGGGGGAGGGAACACTGAAGCTTTCTTT. Residues: CAIGGGNTEAFF.

Turning to this clone: This sample also contains other DNA sequences that code for the same CDR3. The DNA for the CDR3 is TGTGCCAGCAGCCATAGGACAGGGAGAGGCAATCAGCCCCAGCATTTT. The encoded protein is CASSHRTGRGNQPQHF. The chain recombines TRBV5-8 with TRBJ1-5; 8 bases are a match to TRBD1. V shed 4 bases and J 2 bases; nucleotides not matched to a gene: 8. CDR1 is SGHTS and CDR2 is YDEGEE in the germline V gene. The CDR3 extends over 16 amino acids.

The chain joins TRBV5-6 to TRBJ1-2; 7 bases are a match to TRBD1. The V gene's germline CDR1 is SGHDT and CDR2 YYEEEE. V lost 5 bases and J lost 7; bases outside the gene matches: 14. The CDR3 runs to 15 residues. This chain's CDR3 is CASSFRDSGLGGYTF. Written as DNA, the CDR3 is TGTGCCAGCAGTTTCCGGGACAGTGGTCTAGGTGGCTACACCTTC.

CDR3 nucleotide sequence: TGTGCCAGCAGCCCTCCTGGAACAGCCGGAGGGTCACCCCTCCACTTT. Amino acid sequence: CASSPPGTAGGSPLHF. The chain recombines TRBV9 with TRBJ1-6; D gene ambiguous. The CDR3 length is 16 residues. Trimming pared 4 bases from V and 10 bases from J, leaving 21 bases between. Germline values: CDR1 SGDLS, CDR2 YYNGEE.